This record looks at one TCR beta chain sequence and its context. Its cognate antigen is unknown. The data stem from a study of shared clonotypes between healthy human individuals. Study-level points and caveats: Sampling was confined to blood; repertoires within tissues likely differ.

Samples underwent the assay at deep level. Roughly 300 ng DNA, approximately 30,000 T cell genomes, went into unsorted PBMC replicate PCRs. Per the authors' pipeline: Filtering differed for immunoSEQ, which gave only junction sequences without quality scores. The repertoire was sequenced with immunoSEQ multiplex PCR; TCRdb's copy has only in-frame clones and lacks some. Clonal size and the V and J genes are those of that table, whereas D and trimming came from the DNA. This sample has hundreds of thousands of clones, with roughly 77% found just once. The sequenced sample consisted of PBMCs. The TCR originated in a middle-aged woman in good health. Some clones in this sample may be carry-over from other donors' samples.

DNA of the CDR3: TGTGCCAGCAGCAGGACACGGAGTTCAATCTACGAGCAGTACTTC. Protein sequence: CASSRTRSSIYEQYF. This sequence joins TRBV9 and TRBJ2-7, with D tentatively TRBD1 (5 bases). The CDR3 is 15 residues long. V was pared by 4 bases and J by 3 bases, with 17 bases between. CDR1 and CDR2 (germline): SGDLS, YYNGEE.